Listed here are 16 T cell receptor beta chains from one sample, sequenced in a study of T-cell memory formation after mild COVID-19. TCRdb reprocessed the 5' RACE reads with MiXCR, giving one entry per CDR3 protein. The table shows 550,000 to 700,000 distinct CDR3 sequences, with roughly a sixth occurring only once. The specimen was PBMCs or a T cell subset sorted from them (not recorded which). The receptors come from an adult woman who had mild COVID-19 (a few samples of this study predate the infection). Cell type and time point are not known.

The chain is built from TRBV20-1 and TRBJ1-2, with D tentatively TRBD1 (6 bases). This CDR3 is built from 15 residues. V lost 0 bases to trimming and J lost 0 bases, with 11 bases between them. The V gene's germline CDR1 is DFQATT and CDR2 SNEGSKA (reference sequence). Here the CDR3 reads CSAREVGATNYGYTF. In DNA form, the CDR3 reads TGCAGTGCTAGAGAGGTGGGGGCCACTAACTATGGCTACACCTTC.

The gene calls are TRBV7-9 and TRBJ2-2, with 10 bases lining up with TRBD2. J was trimmed by 0 bases and V by 10 bases; bases with no gene match: 23. Germline CDR1 SEHNR, CDR2 FQNEAQ (reference sequence). CDR3 length: 21 amino acids. Written as DNA, the CDR3 is TGTGCCACAGGGTCCCCGAGCGGGACACGAGCGGGAGGGGCGAACACCGGGGAGCTGTTTTTT. This gives the protein CATGSPSGTRAGGANTGELFF.

J is TRBJ2-2 and V is TRBV6-4, with 9 bases that match TRBD2. V lost 2 bases, J lost 1 base, and 11 bases stayed unmatched. This CDR3 region has 19 residues. Per germline, CDR1 MRHNA and CDR2 SNTAGT. The CDR3 DNA sequence: TGTGCCAGCAGTGACCCGGGGAGGAGTAGCGGGAGGAACACCGGGGAGCTGTTTTTT. It is translated as CASSDPGRSSGRNTGELFF.

About this clonotype: The junction differs from germline at one of its ends, possibly a read error. The V call is TRBV7-2, the J call TRBJ2-1; the D is unclear. Germline V gene data show CDR1 as SGHTA and CDR2 as FQGNSA. The CDR3 contains 12 residues. CDR3 in DNA: TGTGCCAGCAGCTTGGGCTACAATGAGCAGGTCTTC. This encodes CASSLGYNEQVF.

A few counts support this clonotype. The chain links TRBV7-9 to TRBJ2-7; 11 positions match TRBD1. Losses at the gene ends were 5 bases for V and 3 bases for J; bases not matched to a gene: 6. The CDR3 is 15 residues long. Germline V gene sequence: CDR1 SEHNR, CDR2 FQNEAQ (reference sequence). CDR3 nucleotides: TGTGCCAGCAGCCCCAGGGACAGGGGGTTCTACGAGCAGTACTTC. Translating gives CASSPRDRGFYEQYF.

This clonotype has a handful of counts. The chain couples TRBV5-4 to TRBJ1-2, with 9 bases that match TRBD1. The germline V gene has CDR1 SGHNT and CDR2 YYREEE (reference sequence). With 3 bases clipped from V and 13 bases from J, the junction kept 16 bases outside the gene matches. The CDR3 consists of 15 residues. Here the CDR3 reads CASSSIGRTGGLSTF. The CDR3, as DNA: TGTGCCAGCAGCTCAATTGGACGCACAGGGGGCCTGTCCACCTTC.

This sequence joins TRBV4-1 and TRBJ1-3; D call uncertain. With 0 bases removed from V and 0 bases from J, the gap between germline ends came to 9 bases. This CDR3 spans 16 amino acids. The V gene's germline CDR1 is MGHRA and CDR2 YSYEKL. The CDR3 protein is CASSQDFQLSGNTIYF. The CDR3, as DNA: TGCGCCAGCAGCCAAGATTTCCAGCTCTCTGGAAACACCATATATTTT.

The chain employs TRBV7-6 and TRBJ1-1, with a weak D call TRBD1 (5 bases). The CDR3 extends over 15 amino acids. V gave up 3 bases and J gave up 1 base, with 12 bases separating them. CDR1 SGHVS and CDR2 FNYEAQ come from the germline V gene. In nucleotides, the CDR3 is TGTGCCAGCAGCTTGGGCTGGGGGACGAACACTGAAGCTTTCTTT. Its protein product is CASSLGWGTNTEAFF.

This clonotype was seen more than once but under ten times. The chain employs TRBV20-1 and TRBJ1-2; 8 nucleotides line up with TRBD1. Germline V gene data show CDR1 as DFQATT and CDR2 as SNEGSKA (reference sequence). V shed 1 base and J 6 bases; nucleotides not matched to a gene: 4. The CDR3 contains 13 residues. CDR3 in amino acids: CSARVQGADGYTF. The CDR3 DNA reads TGCAGTGCTAGAGTTCAGGGGGCTGATGGCTACACCTTC.

CDR3 loop: CASSAFDRGGSEAFF. CDR3 nucleotide sequence: TGTGCCAGCAGCGCCTTCGACAGGGGGGGGTCTGAAGCTTTCTTT. The chain employs TRBV9 and TRBJ1-1; 9 nucleotides agree with TRBD1. The CDR3 has 15 residues. V gave up 3 bases and J gave up 6 bases; unmatched junction bases: 9. CDR1 is SGDLS and CDR2 is YYNGEE in the germline V gene. The full variable domain, in which reference TRBV9 and TRBJ1-1 provide the parts outside the CDR3, is DSGVTQTPKHLITATGQRVTLRCSPRSGDLSVYWYQQSLDQGLQFLIQYYNGEERAKGNILERFSAQQFPDLHSELNLSSLELGDSALYFCASSAFDRGGSEAFFGQGTRLTVV.

The chain links TRBV3-1 to TRBJ2-7; D is unclear. The CDR3 has 14 amino acids. V lost 0 bases and J lost 9, with 15 bases in between. Germline assignment: CDR1 LGHDT and CDR2 YNNKEL (reference sequence). The CDR3 is CASSQEVRSSVQYF. CDR3 bases: TGTGCCAGCAGCCAAGAGGTTCGCAGTTCAGTGCAGTACTTC.

V usage is TRBV30 and J usage is TRBJ2-1; the match to TRBD2 covers 10 bases. Germline trimming cut 1 base from V and 7 bases from J; bases unmatched to any gene: 10. In germline, CDR1 is GTSNPN, CDR2 SVGIG (reference sequence). The CDR3 loop spans 16 amino acids. The CDR3 DNA is TGTGCCTGGAGTGCCTTAAGCGGGAGGGCTGGTAATGAGCAGTTCTTC. Protein product: CAWSALSGRAGNEQFF.

This clonotype occurred many times. The chain has TRBV7-6 and TRBJ2-7, with 8 positions matching TRBD1. The CDR3 is made up of 13 amino acids. With V trimmed by 4 bases and J by 7 bases, 6 bases remained unmatched. Germline loops: CDR1 SGHVS, CDR2 FNYEAQ. This CDR3 reads CASSSQGAREQYF. CDR3 in DNA: TGTGCCAGCAGCTCCCAGGGGGCGCGGGAGCAGTACTTC. The variable domain in full, completed from reference TRBV7-6 and TRBJ2-7, reads GAGVSQSPRYKVTKRGQDVALRCDPISGHVSLYWYRQALGQGPEFLTYFNYEAQQDKSGLPNDRFSAERPEGSISTLTIQRTEQRDSAMYRCASSSQGAREQYFGPGTRLTVT.

The chain is built from TRBV9 and TRBJ2-4; TRBD2 might be the D (6 bases). Germline V gene lookup returns CDR1 SGDLS and CDR2 YYNGEE. Trimming took 3 bases from V and 8 from J, leaving 18 bases between them. The CDR3 consists of 15 residues. The CDR3 DNA reads TGTGCCAGCAGCGAGCAACCTTCTAGCGAACACATTCAGTACTTC. Translating it yields CASSEQPSSEHIQYF.

The chain employs TRBV12-3 or TRBV12-4 and TRBJ1-2; TRBD1 matches at 9 bases. The CDR3 has 15 amino acids. V was clipped by 5 bases and J by 6 bases; unmatched bases: 10. This chain's CDR3 is CASSAPWTGVDGYTF. DNA for the CDR3: TGTGCCAGCAGTGCGCCATGGACAGGGGTTGATGGCTACACCTTC.

This clonotype showed up many times. The V gene is TRBV7-3, the J gene TRBJ1-5, with 7 nucleotides matching TRBD1. The J segment lost 0 bases and the V segment lost 2 bases, leaving 7 bases of the junction unmatched. CDR3 length equals 17 residues. Germline V gene lookup returns CDR1 SGHTA and CDR2 FQGTGA. The CDR3 DNA follows: TGTGCCAGCAGCTTAGGACAGGAGCCTTATAGCAATCAGCCCCAGCATTTT. Its translation: CASSLGQEPYSNQPQHF.